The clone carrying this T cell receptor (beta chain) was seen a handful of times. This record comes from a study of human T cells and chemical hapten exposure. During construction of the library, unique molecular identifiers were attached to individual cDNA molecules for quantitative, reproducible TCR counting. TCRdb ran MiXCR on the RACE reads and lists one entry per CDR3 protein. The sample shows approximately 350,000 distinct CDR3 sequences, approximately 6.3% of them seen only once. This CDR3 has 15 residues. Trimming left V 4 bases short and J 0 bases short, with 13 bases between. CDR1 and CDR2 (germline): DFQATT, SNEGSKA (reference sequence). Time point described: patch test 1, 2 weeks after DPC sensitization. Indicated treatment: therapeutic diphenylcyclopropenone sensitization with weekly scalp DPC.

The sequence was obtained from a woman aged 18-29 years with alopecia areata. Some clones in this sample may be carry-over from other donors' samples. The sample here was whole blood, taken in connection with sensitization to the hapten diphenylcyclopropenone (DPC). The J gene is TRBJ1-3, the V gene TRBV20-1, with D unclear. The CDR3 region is CSATPFVSSGNTIYF. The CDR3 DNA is TGCAGTGCTACCCCGTTTGTATCCTCTGGAAACACCATATATTTT.